This entry describes one T cell receptor (beta chain). The V and J ends lost 4 bases and 2 bases, in that order; junction bases with no gene match: 10. CDR1 is SGHNT, CDR2 YYREEE, per germline (reference sequence). The CDR3 is 16 residues long. Measured with immunoSEQ multiplex PCR; TCRdb has only the in-frame clones, and not every one. Of roughly 140,000 clones in the sample, approximately 88% were seen once. The sample belongs to a study of control samples from healthy donors and cancer patients. The chain links TRBV5-4 to TRBJ1-2; 8 bases line up with TRBD1. Sequenced sample: blood. The clonotype comes from a man aged 25 to 40 in good health. The CDR3 loop is CASSATGTGANYGYTF. The CDR3 coding sequence is TGTGCCAGCAGCGCAACCGGGACAGGAGCCAACTATGGCTACACCTTC.